The 26 T cell receptor beta chains in this list originate from one sample, sequenced in a study of blood T cells in healthy people across ages. With a J-beta primer mix and a sample-barcoded 5' primer, a second PCR ran about 7 to 12 cycles. One entry per CDR3 protein results from TCRdb running MiXCR on the 5' RACE reads. The sample consists of 1.2 million to 1.5 million distinct CDR3 sequences, around 42% of them appearing once. Sample: blood. The receptors were sampled from a woman younger than 30 in good health.

The J gene is TRBJ1-2, the V gene TRBV18; 10 bases are shared with TRBD1. Germline assignment: CDR1 KGHSH and CDR2 LQKENI. This CDR3 has 18 residues. Unmatched junction bases numbered 13, after V lost 5 bases and J lost 1 base. CDR3 DNA: TGTGCCAGCTCAGTGACCGGGACAGGGGCCTCTATTAACTATGGCTACACCTTC. It codes for CASSVTGTGASINYGYTF.

The genes are TRBV7-9 and TRBJ1-2; D might be TRBD1 (6 bases). The CDR3 spans 13 residues. The germline V gene encodes CDR1 SEHNR and CDR2 FQNEAQ (reference sequence). Between the trimmed V and J ends, which lost 4 bases and 7 bases, there was a span of 13 bases. The CDR3 loop reads CASSSPGESGYTF. The CDR3 coding sequence is TGTGCCAGCAGCTCACCAGGGGAAAGTGGCTACACCTTC.

The gene calls are TRBV20-1 and TRBJ1-1; 10 bases are a match to TRBD1. The V gene's germline CDR1 is DFQATT and CDR2 SNEGSKA (reference sequence). V lost 6 bases and J lost 4; bases outside the gene matches: 8. This CDR3 contains 14 residues. As DNA, the CDR3 is TGCAGTGCCTCAGGACAGGGGGACGGCACTGAAGCTTTCTTT. Residues: CSASGQGDGTEAFF.

The chain carries TRBV12-3 or TRBV12-4 and TRBJ1-1; no clear D. The V gene lost 4 bases and the J gene lost 1 base, with 16 bases spanning the gap. This CDR3 comprises 16 residues. Here the CDR3 DNA reads TGTGCCAGCAGTTATTTTTTCACCCATTCGAACACTGAAGCTTTCTTT. Protein product: CASSYFFTHSNTEAFF.

The chain is built from TRBV27 and TRBJ1-2; the D gene is possibly TRBD1 (6 bases). Trimming removed 7 bases from V and 7 bases from J, with 28 bases in between. CDR1 MNHEY and CDR2 SMNVEV come from the germline V gene (reference sequence). This CDR3 comprises 17 residues. The CDR3 protein is CASIALGRGGRNVGYTF. In DNA, the CDR3 is TGTGCCAGCATCGCTCTGGGGCGGGGGGGCAGGAACGTTGGCTACACCTTC.

The gene calls are TRBV7-9 and TRBJ2-3; TRBD2 matches at 12 bases. Trimming removed 4 bases from V and 5 bases from J; junction bases left unmatched: 10. This CDR3 spans 17 amino acids. From germline, CDR1 is SEHNR and CDR2 FQNEAQ (reference sequence). CDR3 in amino acids: CASSSSSGRGLEDTQYF. Written as DNA, the CDR3 is TGTGCCAGCAGCTCCTCTAGCGGGAGGGGCCTTGAAGATACGCAGTATTTT.

Many counts were recorded for this clonotype. The chain couples TRBV28 to TRBJ2-3, with D perhaps TRBD2 (6 bases). V lost 6 bases, J lost 5 bases, and 6 bases lay in between. The CDR3 contains 11 residues. From germline, CDR1 is MDHEN and CDR2 SYDVKM. The CDR3 DNA reads TGTGCCAGCAGGGGGGGAGATACGCAGTATTTT. This codes for CASRGGDTQYF.

The genes are TRBV5-1 and TRBJ2-4; D may be TRBD2 (6 bases). The DNA end is a closer match to TRBJ2-7, so the J assignment may be wrong. Germline CDR1 reads SGHRS; CDR2 reads YFSETQ. The CDR3 length is 15 residues. The CDR3 region is CASSGGTAPTYEQYF. CDR3 nucleotide sequence: TGCGCCAGCAGCGGGGGGACGGCACCCACCTACGAGCAGTACTTC.

This clonotype was recorded a few times. This rearrangement joins TRBV6-5 to TRBJ1-1; 7 bases map to TRBD1. CDR1 is MNHEY and CDR2 is SVGAGI in the germline V gene. The CDR3 contains 14 residues. V lost 2 bases, J lost 4 bases, and 4 bases stayed unmatched. The DNA for the CDR3 is TGTGCCAGCAGTTACGGGGAGGGGGCCACTGAAGCTTTCTTT. This sequence encodes CASSYGEGATEAFF.

The J gene is TRBJ1-4, the V gene TRBV10-3; no definite D call. Trimming took 2 bases from V and 7 from J, leaving 11 bases between them. The CDR3 consists of 14 residues. CDR1 is ENHRY, CDR2 SYGVKD, per germline. The CDR3 region is CAISEIPNSEKLFF. For the CDR3, the DNA is TGTGCCATCAGTGAGATCCCCAACTCTGAAAAACTGTTTTTT.

The chain is built from TRBV30 and TRBJ1-3; D gene unclear. This CDR3 region has 15 residues. CDR1 and CDR2 (germline): GTSNPN, SVGIG (reference sequence). V lost 4 bases, J lost 0 bases, and 13 bases lay in between. The CDR3 nucleotides read TGTGCCTGGACCCATACGGGGAGCTCTGGAAACACCATATATTTT. This sequence encodes CAWTHTGSSGNTIYF.

The gene calls are TRBV18 and TRBJ1-1; 10 positions match TRBD1. The trim removed 3 bases at V and 5 bases at J, leaving 6 bases unmatched. The CDR3 covers 15 residues. CDR1 and CDR2 from the germline V gene are KGHSH and LQKENI. The CDR3 DNA sequence: TGTGCCAGCTCACCCTGGGACAGGGGAGGTACTGAAGCTTTCTTT. Protein sequence: CASSPWDRGGTEAFF.

V is TRBV12-3 or TRBV12-4 and J is TRBJ2-7, with D possibly being TRBD1 (5 bases). V dropped 1 base and J dropped 7 bases, with 20 bases sitting between them. This CDR3 spans 16 amino acids. The CDR3 loop is CASSLESGQGSWEQYF. As DNA, the CDR3 is TGTGCCAGCAGTTTAGAATCTGGGCAGGGTTCGTGGGAGCAGTACTTC.

This chain uses TRBV9 with TRBJ2-3; the D gene is possibly TRBD2 (6 bases). V shed 2 bases and J shed 2 bases, with 24 bases lying between them. The CDR3 is 19 residues long. Germline values: CDR1 SGDLS, CDR2 YYNGEE. In DNA form, the CDR3 reads TGTGCCAGCAGCGTCCGTAGTTTCCAGCGACTAGATTCCACAGATACGCAGTATTTT. It encodes CASSVRSFQRLDSTDTQYF. Full variable domain (missing parts from reference TRBV9 and TRBJ2-3): DSGVTQTPKHLITATGQRVTLRCSPRSGDLSVYWYQQSLDQGLQFLIQYYNGEERAKGNILERFSAQQFPDLHSELNLSSLELGDSALYFCASSVRSFQRLDSTDTQYFGPGTRLTVL.

The CDR3 is CACQGHSYEQYF. In DNA form, the CDR3 reads TGTGCCTGTCAGGGACACTCCTACGAGCAGTACTTC. The chain uses TRBV30 and TRBJ2-7, with D possibly matching TRBD1 (6 bases). The germline gives CDR1 GTSNPN, CDR2 SVGIG (reference sequence). This CDR3 comprises 12 residues. Trimming stripped 6 bases from V and 0 bases from J, with 9 bases between. The variable domain in full, with the rest retrieved from reference TRBV30 and TRBJ2-7, is SQTIHQWPATLVQPVGSPLSLECTVEGTSNPNLYWYRQAAGRGLQLLFYSVGIGQISSEVPQNLSASRPQDRQFILSSKKLLLSDSGFYLCACQGHSYEQYFGPGTRLTVT.

This clonotype was seen a handful of times. The V call is TRBV28, the J call TRBJ2-7, with D possibly TRBD1 on 5 matching bases. Trimming left V 8 bases short and J 3 bases short, with 11 bases between. The CDR3 is 12 amino acids. CDR1 MDHEN and CDR2 SYDVKM come from the germline V gene. The CDR3 DNA reads TGTGCCAGCTCCGACAGAGACTACGAGCAGTACTTC. It codes for CASSDRDYEQYF.

The J gene is TRBJ2-7, the V gene TRBV20-1, with 8 bases that match TRBD1. Germline V gene data show CDR1 as DFQATT and CDR2 as SNEGSKA (reference sequence). Unmatched junction bases numbered 6, after V lost 1 base and J lost 1 base. The CDR3 is 15 amino acids. The DNA of the CDR3 is TGCAGTGCTAGAGTCCCAACAGGGGGATCCTACGAGCAGTACTTC. Translation gives CSARVPTGGSYEQYF.

The V and J genes are TRBV5-6 and TRBJ2-7; tentatively, D is TRBD1 (6 bases). The CDR3 is made up of 16 amino acids. V lost 2 bases and J lost 0, with 15 bases in between. Germline loops: CDR1 SGHDT, CDR2 YYEEEE. This CDR3 is CASSLLARGFSYEQYF. The CDR3, as DNA: TGTGCCAGCAGCTTATTGGCCAGGGGATTCTCCTACGAGCAGTACTTC.

This clonotype appeared a few times. The chain couples TRBV7-2 to TRBJ1-2, with 8 bases that match TRBD1. This CDR3 comprises 16 residues. The V segment lost 0 bases and the J segment 4 bases; nucleotides outside the gene matches: 7. Germline assignment: CDR1 SGHTA and CDR2 FQGNSA. CDR3 in DNA: TGTGCCAGCAGCTTAGCCCCCCAGGGGGCTGGCTATGGCTACACCTTC. It yields the protein CASSLAPQGAGYGYTF.

Details on this clonotype: One end of the junction does not line up with germline, which may come from a read error. The V call is TRBV9, the J call TRBJ1-2; 7 nucleotides align to TRBD1. The CDR3 length is 15 residues. Looked up from germline, CDR1 is SGDLS and CDR2 is YYNGEE. CDR3 sequence: CASSLSGTANYGCTF. CDR3 DNA: TGTGCCAGCAGCTTATCGGGGACAGCCAACTATGGCTGCACCTTC.

The sample holds one count of this clonotype. The chain couples TRBV20-1 to TRBJ2-3; 9 nucleotides align to TRBD2. The germline V gene encodes CDR1 DFQATT and CDR2 SNEGSKA (reference sequence). With V trimmed by 3 bases and J by 2 bases, 6 bases remained unmatched. This CDR3 is 15 amino acids long. In DNA form, the CDR3 reads TGCAGTGCTAGGGGACTAGCTCCCATCACAGATACGCAGTATTTT. It is translated as CSARGLAPITDTQYF.

This chain joins TRBV6-1 and TRBJ2-5, with D perhaps assigned TRBD1 or TRBD2 (5 bases each). The germline gives CDR1 MNHNS, CDR2 SASEGT. Trimming removed 6 bases from V and 4 bases from J, with 15 bases in between. The CDR3 has 14 residues. DNA of the CDR3: TGTGCCAGCAGGCCCCCCGGGGCGGTAGAGACCCAGTACTTC. Translating it yields CASRPPGAVETQYF.

The chain couples TRBV15 to TRBJ2-7; no clear D gene. CDR3 size: 13 residues. The germline CDR1 and CDR2 sequences are LNHNV and YYDKDF (reference sequence). V lost 4 bases, J lost 4 bases, and 11 bases lay in between. The CDR3 DNA is TGTGCCACCAGCACTTTTGGGGTTTACGAGCAGTACTTC. It codes for CATSTFGVYEQYF.

V is TRBV28 and J is TRBJ1-5; the D gene is possibly TRBD1 (5 bases). The CDR3 is 14 residues long. The germline gives CDR1 MDHEN, CDR2 SYDVKM. V was cut by 2 bases and J by 10 bases, with 15 bases left in between. The CDR3 region is CASSLGQGPRPQHF. In DNA form, the CDR3 reads TGTGCCAGCAGTTTAGGGCAGGGCCCGCGACCCCAGCATTTT.

The V gene is TRBV5-1, the J gene TRBJ2-2; perhaps D is TRBD1 or TRBD2 (6 bases each). The V and J ends lost 2 bases and 1 base respectively, with 12 bases between them. The length of the CDR3 is 16 residues. CDR1 is SGHRS, CDR2 YFSETQ, per germline. CDR3 protein: CASSFTGRGNTGELFF. In DNA form, the CDR3 reads TGCGCCAGCAGCTTCACAGGGCGGGGGAACACCGGGGAGCTGTTTTTT.

The chain employs TRBV30 and TRBJ2-7, with a weak D call TRBD1 (6 bases). Trimming stripped 4 bases from V and 7 bases from J, with 20 bases between. The CDR3 totals 14 residues. Germline V gene lookup returns CDR1 GTSNPN and CDR2 SVGIG (reference sequence). Written as DNA, the CDR3 is TGTGCCTGGAACAGTGACAGGTTGTACCATGAGCAGTACTTC. Translated: CAWNSDRLYHEQYF.